The 13 T cell receptor beta chains reported below all come from one sample, sequenced in a study. The sorted Tregs were CD4+CD25+CD127-/low cells. Adaptor-ligated barcode primers were used to amplify TRBV12-4/TRBJ1-2 clonotypes. TCRdb called the multiplex PCR reads again in MiXCR, with one record for every CDR3 protein. The sample has over 150 distinct CDR3 sequences; less than 11% are singletons. The specimen sequenced was Tregs sorted from blood. These receptors all stem from a female donor with breast cancer.

This clonotype qualifies as large (0.1 to 1%). The chain joins TRBV12-3 or TRBV12-4 to TRBJ1-2; weak D call: TRBD1 (5 bases). CDR3 length: 13 amino acids. The V end was cut by 4 bases, the J end by 5 bases, with 11 bases between. The CDR3 sequence is CASSSTGDYGYTF. As DNA, the CDR3 is TGTGCCAGCAGTTCTACAGGAGATTATGGCTACACCTTC.

This clonotype rates as large. The chain combines TRBV12-3 or TRBV12-4 with TRBJ1-2; 9 positions match TRBD1. Unmatched junction bases numbered 6, after V lost 4 bases and J lost 3 bases. The CDR3 has 15 residues. CDR3 loop: CASSSPGQGDYGYTF. The CDR3 DNA is TGTGCCAGCAGTTCACCGGGACAGGGAGACTATGGCTACACCTTC.

This clonotype is large. The chain carries TRBV12-3 or TRBV12-4 and TRBJ1-2; D may be TRBD1 (5 bases). CDR3 size: 13 residues. The ends were cut back, 3 bases at V and 1 base at J, with 6 bases in the middle. The DNA for the CDR3 is TGTGCCAGCAGTTTGCAGGGTAACTATGGCTACACCTTC. This translates into CASSLQGNYGYTF.

In its sample, this clonotype is large. The CDR3 loop is CASSLTGTENYGYTF. DNA for the CDR3: TGTGCCAGCAGTCTCACCGGGACAGAAAACTATGGCTACACCTTC. This chain connects TRBV12-3 or TRBV12-4 to TRBJ1-2; 7 bases align to TRBD1. This CDR3 spans 15 amino acids. J lost 2 bases, V lost 5 bases, and 8 bases had no gene match.

This clonotype is large by share. The J gene is TRBJ1-2, the V gene TRBV12-3 or TRBV12-4; D gene ambiguous. CDR3 length: 14 amino acids. Trimming shortened V by 3 bases and J by 0 bases, and 8 bases separated the two germline ends. The CDR3 spells CASSLGPTNYGYTF. The CDR3 coding sequence is TGTGCCAGCAGTTTGGGCCCAACTAACTATGGCTACACCTTC.

Judged by abundance, this clonotype is large. The chain carries TRBV12-3 or TRBV12-4 and TRBJ1-2; possible D gene TRBD1, 5 bases. CDR3 length equals 14 residues. The V end was cut by 7 bases, the J end by 4 bases, with 16 bases between. Here the CDR3 reads CASTRASGTYGYTF. The CDR3 DNA reads as TGTGCCAGCACTCGGGCCAGTGGGACCTATGGCTACACCTTC.

The CDR3 here is CASSYSVYGYTF. The CDR3 DNA reads TGTGCCAGCAGTTATTCCGTATATGGCTACACCTTC. The J gene is TRBJ1-2, the V gene TRBV12-3 or TRBV12-4; D not certain. The ends were cut back, 4 bases at V and 5 bases at J, with 8 bases in the middle. The CDR3 loop spans 12 amino acids.

In its sample, this clonotype was seen a few times. The chain recombines TRBV12-3 or TRBV12-4 with TRBJ1-2; D gene unclear. With 1 base removed from V and 4 bases from J, the gap between germline ends came to 4 bases. The CDR3 contains 12 residues. The DNA of the CDR3 is TGTGCCAGCAGTTTAGGGTCCTATGGCTACACCTTC. This gives the protein CASSLGSYGYTF.

In its sample, this clonotype ranks as hyperexpanded. The chain uses TRBV12-3 or TRBV12-4 and TRBJ1-2; the D gene is possibly TRBD1 (5 bases). CDR3 size: 14 residues. V shed 6 bases and J shed 4 bases, with 15 bases lying between them. DNA of the CDR3: TGTGCCAGCAGACGAGGGGTATCCTCCTATGGCTACACCTTC. It is translated as CASRRGVSSYGYTF.

This clonotype is large within its sample. V and J are TRBV12-3 or TRBV12-4 and TRBJ1-2; D gene unclear. Trimming shortened V by 2 bases and J by 5 bases, and 6 bases separated the two germline ends. CDR3 length: 12 amino acids. The CDR3 nucleotides are TGTGCCAGCAGTTTACGATTGTATGGCTACACCTTC. This codes for CASSLRLYGYTF.

In its sample, this clonotype was seen a few times. The rearrangement links TRBV12-3 or TRBV12-4 to TRBJ1-2; weak D call: TRBD1 (5 bases). V lost 6 bases and J 3 bases, leaving 11 bases between the germline ends. The length of the CDR3 is 13 residues. The CDR3 coding sequence is TGTGCCAGCAGGGACAACCTACACTATGGCTACACCTTC. This encodes CASRDNLHYGYTF.

Judged by abundance, this clonotype is large. The gene calls are TRBV12-3 or TRBV12-4 and TRBJ1-2; D is possibly TRBD1 (6 bases). The V and J ends lost 5 bases and 9 bases respectively, with 16 bases between them. The CDR3 spans 13 residues. CDR3 nucleotides: TGTGCCAGCAGTCCAGGGGTGACTATGAGCTACACCTTC. Translated, it gives CASSPGVTMSYTF.

In its sample, this clonotype is large (0.1 to 1%). The CDR3 sequence: CASSPRAESNYGYTF. The CDR3 DNA reads TGTGCCAGCAGTCCCCGGGCGGAATCTAACTATGGCTACACCTTC. The V call is TRBV12-3 or TRBV12-4, the J call TRBJ1-2; unclear D gene. The CDR3 length is 15 residues. Between the trimmed V and J ends, which lost 5 bases and 0 bases, there was a span of 13 bases.